This T cell receptor (beta chain) was captured in a study of T cell repertoires in cytomegalovirus infection. As for the study in general: Carrying CMV and the relevant HLA type showed in public TCR beta signatures. Study-wide findings and caveats: Across the ex vivo response, the dominant clonotypes were HLA-C-restricted CMV-specific TCR beta clonotypes.

In TCRdb, the reads were re-called with MiXCR into one record per CDR3 protein. The data contain approximately 73,000 distinct CDR3 sequences, 40% of them singletons. CDR3 size: 15 residues. The germline V gene encodes CDR1 MNHEY and CDR2 SVGEGT. V trimming: 0 bases; J trimming: 8 bases; junction bases outside the gene matches: 7. In the case of this clonotype: Its antigen is still unknown.

This sequence was found in a human donor in good health (CMV status not recorded). Some clones in this sample may be carry-over from other donors' samples. Here the sequenced sample was CD8+ T cells from cultured PBMCs, taken from culture after CMV antigen stimulation. The chain recombines TRBV6-2 or TRBV6-3 with TRBJ2-4, with 7 positions matching TRBD1. CDR3 in DNA: TGTGCCAGCAGTTACTCGACAGGGATGGGACACATTCAGTACTTC. It is translated as CASSYSTGMGHIQYF.